This T cell receptor beta chain was recorded in a study of coeliac disease. The wider study: Coeliac patients had active, refractory type I, or gluten-free-diet-controlled disease.

TCRdb keeps only in-frame clones here, not all; method: immunoSEQ multiplex PCR. The sample has roughly 4,200 clones; roughly two thirds are singletons. Study results and limitations: The authors judged this method unsuitable for unbiased gliadin-specific T cell detection. Intraepithelial and lamina propria fractions were not highly pure, so cross-contamination was possible. Lower clonality than controls marked TRB and TRG repertoires from active celiac intraepithelial and lamina propria samples. Most TRB amino acid sequences occurred in only one sample.

This CDR3 region has 17 residues. Trimming left V 5 bases short and J 0 bases short, with 14 bases between. Germline-derived CDR1 and CDR2 are SEHNR and FQNEAQ (reference sequence). This clone was recorded a few times. The antigen remains unidentified. The sample taken for sequencing was intraepithelial lymphocytes from the gut. The chain employs TRBV7-9 and TRBJ2-6; weak D call: TRBD1 (6 bases). The receptor was derived from a man between 65 and 85 years old with active celiac disease. The CDR3 DNA reads TGTGCCAGCAGCCCTTGGGACACATACTCTGGGGCCAACGTCCTGACTTTC. Encoded protein: CASSPWDTYSGANVLTF.